This TCR beta chain emerged from a study of cytomegalovirus exposure and HLA in healthy donors. Study conclusions and caveats: 150 or so TCR beta chains were listed as cytomegalovirus-associated.

This clone was seen more than once but under ten times. Its antigen is currently unknown. The PCR had 60 Vbeta and 13 Jbeta primers. Sequenced by immunoSEQ multiplex PCR; TCRdb stores in-frame clones only, minus some. Among 85,000 to 130,000 clones listed, around 10% were seen once. Per the germline V gene, CDR1 is SGDLS and CDR2 is YYNGEE. V gave up 1 base and J gave up 4 bases, with 12 bases separating them. The CDR3 runs to 14 residues. This chain connects TRBV9 to TRBJ2-7; D ambiguous. This receptor was taken from a man aged 35-49 years in good health and CMV-seropositive. The sequencing sample was made of PBMCs. The CDR3 DNA reads as TGTGCCAGCAGCGTAAGCGTTGGTCAGTACGAGCAGTACTTC. Protein sequence: CASSVSVGQYEQYF.